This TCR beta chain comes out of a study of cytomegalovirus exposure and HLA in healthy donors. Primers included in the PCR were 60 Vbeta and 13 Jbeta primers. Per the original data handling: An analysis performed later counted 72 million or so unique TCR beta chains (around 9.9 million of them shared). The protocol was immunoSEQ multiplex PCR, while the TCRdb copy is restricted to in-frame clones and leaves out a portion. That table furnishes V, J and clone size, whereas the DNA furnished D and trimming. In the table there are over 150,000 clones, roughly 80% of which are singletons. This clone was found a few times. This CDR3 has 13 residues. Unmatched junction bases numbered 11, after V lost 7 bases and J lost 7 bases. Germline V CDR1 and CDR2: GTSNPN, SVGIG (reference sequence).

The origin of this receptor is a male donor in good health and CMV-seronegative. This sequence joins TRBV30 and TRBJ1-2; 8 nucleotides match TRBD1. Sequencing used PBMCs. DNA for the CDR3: TGTGCCTCCAGGCAGGGGGCACTTCGTGGCTACACCTTC. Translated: CASRQGALRGYTF.